These T cell receptor beta chains were read from a single sample in a study of monozygotic twins with inflammatory bowel disease. Reanalyzing the 5' RACE reads, TCRdb keeps one entry per CDR3 protein, without DNA. The listing records fewer than 150,000 distinct CDR3 sequences. The sequencing input was blood. The receptors shown here come from a human donor with ulcerative colitis or Crohn's disease, or a healthy co-twin of an affected twin (not recorded which). CDR3s include the opening cysteine and the closing phenylalanine or tryptophan.

TRBJ1-6	TRBV5-6	CASSSGQFSSYNSPLHF
TRBJ2-1	TRBV6-2/TRBV6-3	CASSYRVISSYNEQFF
TRBJ2-2	TRBV24-1	CATSDRQANTGELFF
TRBJ2-7	TRBV3-1	CASSPSRNAQQYF
TRBJ1-6	TRBV6-6	CASSTRDSPLHF
TRBJ2-2	TRBV11-1	CASSPIRAGIRTGELFF
TRBJ1-5	TRBV4-3	CASSQESYQPQHF
TRBJ1-6	TRBV13	CASSVHRVGSYNSPLHF
TRBJ2-1	TRBV9	CASSDPSFRGNEQFF
TRBJ2-1	TRBV5-1	CASSLLERGYNEQFF
TRBJ1-2	TRBV20-1	CSAKAYRGDYGYTF
TRBJ1-4	TRBV5-1	CASSSGTVTTNEKLFF
TRBJ2-7	TRBV20-1	CSARNSGGPSYEQYF
TRBJ2-7	TRBV5-1	CASSFDSYEQYF
TRBJ2-5	TRBV29-1	CSTRTGGETQYF
TRBJ2-7	TRBV13	CASSLGRAAFYEQYF
TRBJ1-2	TRBV5-6	CASRGEGGGGYTF
TRBJ2-2	TRBV5-1	CASRGAPNTGELFF
TRBJ1-1	TRBV6-4	CASSDGENTEAFF
TRBJ2-7	TRBV14	CASSLRRGTGSHEQYF
TRBJ1-4	TRBV4-1	CASSRRVSANEKLFF
TRBJ2-7	TRBV20-1	CSARLVLQPTYEQYF
TRBJ1-6	TRBV7-9	CASSIRQGGNSPLHF
TRBJ2-3	TRBV18	CASSPPSTDTQYF
TRBJ1-2	TRBV18	CASSPDLIQLYGYTF
TRBJ1-3	TRBV12-3/TRBV12-4	CASSHQGARNTIYF
TRBJ2-4	TRBV20-1	CSGTSGGARAKNIQYF
TRBJ1-2	TRBV7-9	CASSLALSYGYTF
TRBJ2-7	TRBV5-6	CASSSNQGFYEQYF
TRBJ1-1	TRBV6-2/TRBV6-3	CASSYSRLQVDAFF
TRBJ1-5	TRBV12-3/TRBV12-4	CASSLDRASDQPQHF
TRBJ2-6	TRBV4-3	CASSLLQGEVAGANVLTF
TRBJ2-7	TRBV7-2	CASSFGQIFFF
TRBJ1-2	TRBV9	CASSPTPGQYYGYTF
TRBJ2-7	TRBV18	CASSPDSAYEQYF
TRBJ2-5	TRBV15	CATSRGGRGRTQETQYF
TRBJ2-7	TRBV7-2	CASSEGLAGGLQQYF
TRBJ1-5	TRBV18	CASSPYGQLNQPQHF
TRBJ2-3	TRBV11-2	CASSPYPPKGGEVDTQYF
TRBJ1-6	TRBV7-9	CASSFGALGHSPLHF
TRBJ1-1	TRBV9	CASSVGVVDGTEAFF
TRBJ1-1	TRBV6-5	CASSSNRFKSEGAFF
TRBJ2-7	TRBV20-1	CSAKTSGGAYEQYF
TRBJ2-1	TRBV11-2	CASSLSAGPPFNEQFF
TRBJ2-3	TRBV5-4	CASSPQGGKDTQYF
TRBJ1-4	TRBV5-1	CASSSTGSDEKLFF
TRBJ1-3	TRBV20-1	CSARDKSSGNTIYF
TRBJ2-1	TRBV18	CASSPLLAGDTRGQFF
TRBJ1-6	TRBV4-2	CASSRRPDRVNGGSPLHF
TRBJ2-3	TRBV5-4	CASSGYRTDTQYF